The T cell receptor (beta chain) under discussion was sequenced for a study of T cell responses to AZD1222 COVID-19 vaccine. The CDR3 extends over 18 amino acids. CDR1 is SEHNR, CDR2 FQNEAQ, per germline (reference sequence). With 2 bases removed from V and 1 base from J, the gap between germline ends came to 20 bases. Second doses that came at about 4 or about 12 weeks were put together. Sequencing used immunoSEQ multiplex PCR; TCRdb keeps in-frame clones, though not all of them. The data show approximately 140,000 clones, roughly nine tenths seen once. The sequence was obtained from an adult who received the AZD1222 COVID-19 vaccine. The material was peripheral blood, obtained 28 days after the second AZD1222 dose. This chain uses TRBV7-9 with TRBJ1-1; a possible D gene is TRBD1 (5 bases). This CDR3 is CASSLFGQGKWENTEAFF. The CDR3 DNA reads TGTGCCAGCAGCTTATTTGGCCAGGGCAAATGGGAGAACACTGAAGCTTTCTTT. The complete variable domain, with remaining parts taken from reference TRBV7-9 and TRBJ1-1, reads DTGVSQNPRHKITKRGQNVTFRCDPISEHNRLYWYRQTLGQGPEFLTYFQNEAQLEKSRLLSDRFSAERPKGSFSTLEIQRTEQGDSAMYLCASSLFGQGKWENTEAFFGQGTRLTVV.